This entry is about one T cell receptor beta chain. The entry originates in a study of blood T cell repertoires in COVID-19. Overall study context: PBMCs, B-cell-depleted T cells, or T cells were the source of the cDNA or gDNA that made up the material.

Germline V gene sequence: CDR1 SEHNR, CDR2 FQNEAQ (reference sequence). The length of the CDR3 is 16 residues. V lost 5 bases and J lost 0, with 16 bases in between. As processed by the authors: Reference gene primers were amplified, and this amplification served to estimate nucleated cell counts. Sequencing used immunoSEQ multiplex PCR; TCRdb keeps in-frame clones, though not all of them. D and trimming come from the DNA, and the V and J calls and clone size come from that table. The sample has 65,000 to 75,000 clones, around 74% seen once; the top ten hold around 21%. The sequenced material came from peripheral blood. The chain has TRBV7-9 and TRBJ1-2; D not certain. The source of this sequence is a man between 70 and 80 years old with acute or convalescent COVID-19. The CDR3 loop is CASSLNPGYTNYGYTF. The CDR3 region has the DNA TGTGCCAGCAGCCTCAACCCGGGGTACACTAACTATGGCTACACCTTC.